This TCR beta chain was sequenced in a study of tumor-infiltrating lymphocytes in primary liver carcinoma. The wider study: The five patients, who were men and women, ranged in age from 30 to 69 years.

Using a constant-region primer together with ProtoScript II reverse transcriptase, TCR beta cDNA was made from roughly 500 ng of total RNA. Libraries for TCR beta were built through three nested multiplex PCR rounds, which together made up a slightly modified ARM-PCR procedure. Each of the first two PCR rounds ran 9 to 11 cycles with TRBV1-TRBV30 forward and C-beta reverse primers. TCRdb used MiXCR to reprocess the multiplex PCR reads, holding one entry per CDR3 protein. Of approximately 88,000 distinct CDR3 sequences detected, 65% to 70% appear once; the ten largest clones hold around 30%. The sample holds many counts of this clonotype. Its antigen is unidentified. Trimming took 0 bases from V and 14 from J, leaving 16 bases between them. Germline V gene data show CDR1 as MGHRA and CDR2 as YSYEKL. The CDR3 runs to 14 residues. General study points: Lesser overlap characterized tumor-adjacent and tumor-blood pairs relative to tumor region pairs.

Both RNA and DNA were isolated together from approximately 20-30 mg of bulk tissue that had not been sorted. The clonotype was recovered from a man aged 35 to 55 with primary liver carcinoma and hepatitis B virus infection. V is TRBV4-1 and J is TRBJ1-4; D remains ambiguous. The specimen was tumor-adjacent normal liver tissue. The CDR3 DNA follows: TGCGCCAGCAGCCAAGATACCCAGCGGCGGTCGCTGTTTTTT. Its translation: CASSQDTQRRSLFF.